The present entry profiles one T cell receptor (beta chain) with its context. This clonotype was seen a handful of times. Its antigen has not been determined. One base away there is no much larger clone; base qualities are not given. The approximately 41 donors, aged about 6 to 95 years, were systemically healthy Caucasian individuals from Russia. Ten milliliters of peripheral blood were collected from each donor into EDTA-treated Vacutainer tubes. Ficoll-Paque density-gradient centrifugation was used to isolate PBMCs, with at least 6.5 million per sample. Total RNA was extracted from PBMCs with Trizol reagent, with at least 5 micrograms obtained per sample. For every donor, flow cytometry on a PBMC aliquot measured the percentage of naive CD45RAhigh/CD27high T cells. The germline V gene (reference sequence) specifies DFQATT as CDR1 and SNEGSKA as CDR2. At the junction V is shortened by 7 bases and J by 4 bases, with 23 bases in between. The CDR3 numbers 15 residues from cysteine through phenylalanine. Of the read, only the CDR3 DNA is kept; its 45 bases are in frame from base 1.

The sample is drawn from a study of blood T cells in healthy people across ages (dated by TCRdb to the mid-2010s). In terms of the full investigation: Template switching captured roughly one uniquely barcoded TCR beta cDNA molecule per two T cells in model experiments. Four age groups were formed from the donors: young (average about 17 years), middle-aged (approximately 40), aged (about 62) and long-lived (roughly 81). Using deep sequencing normalized with unique cDNA molecular identifiers, the study measured how TCR beta repertoire diversity changes with age. The study analyzed two additional independent replicas of 1 million unique cDNA reads from the same blood draw for two donors, one aged 18 to 29 and one aged 80 or older. To avoid experimental bias, donors of different ages were spread randomly across the sequencing lanes. Here is what the overall study found, with its caveats: Donor CMV infection status was unknown, potentially confounding age-related changes in expanded clonotypes. Compared with the aged group, the long-lived group had more naive CD4+ T cells, fewer expanded clones and increased TCR diversity, suggesting age selection. The percentage of naive T cells measured by flow cytometry correlated strongly with observed TCR beta diversity. Since profiling was done on bulk unsorted PBMCs, naive and antigen-experienced compartments could not be conclusively compared. Estimates of total diversity based on one million sequenced T cells were regarded as lower bounds and as underestimates. As age increased, observed TCR beta diversity per million T cells dropped in a roughly linear way, and a significant reduction was already evident by age 40.

The receptor library was made with 5' RACE. Sequencer: Illumina HiSeq 2500. A second PCR of roughly 6 to 12 cycles was run with a J-beta primer mix and a sample-barcoded 5' primer. Each TCR beta cDNA molecule received a unique molecular identifier from a template-switch 5' adaptor carrying 12 random nucleotides. Each sample yielded at least 3 million CDR3-containing paired-end reads. First-strand cDNA was synthesized from all RNA with the Mint cDNA synthesis kit, primed by a TRBC-specific oligonucleotide. Following uracil-DNA glycosylase treatment, all cDNA underwent a first 18-cycle PCR with the universal primers M1SS and BC2_uni_R. The original pipeline was this. Normalization of each sample was performed by random selection of 1 million high-quality reads, each carrying a distinct molecular identifier. Instead of being binned into consensus sequences, reads with shared molecular identifiers were discarded. MiTCR, with a Q25 quality threshold and the strictest error-elimination algorithm, was used for CDR3 identification, clonotype clustering and error correction. A nonparametric unseen species model with Euler transformation was used to estimate a lower bound on total TCR beta diversity. In TCRdb, the public reads were trimmed at Q25 with fastp and aligned with MiXCR, with productive beta chains retained. Each CDR3 protein appears once, grouped with its most common genes and DNA. The V and J calls reflect TCRdb's pipeline rather than the authors' work. For this sample the table gives roughly 1.7 million distinct CDR3 sequences, of which almost 35% were detected only once. Over 9% of the sample is in the top ten clones.

The sequencing input was blood. The sequence derives from a woman in her 30s in good health. This sequence uses TRBV20-1 and TRBJ2-7; TRBD1 is possibly the D segment (6 matching bases). The DNA reads as follows: TGCAGTGTCCGGACTGAGGGACAAGAGATTTACGAGCAGTACTTC. Its protein reads: CSVRTEGQEIYEQYF.